This T cell receptor beta chain emerged from a study of blood T cell repertoires in COVID-19. As for the study in general: T cells, B-cell-depleted T cells, or PBMCs supplied cDNA or gDNA.

Germline V gene sequence: CDR1 MGHRA, CDR2 YSYEKL. The CDR3 is 17 residues long. Trimming left V 0 bases short and J 0 bases short, with 15 bases between. Method: immunoSEQ multiplex PCR; TCRdb's copy keeps in-frame clones and lacks some. The data hold approximately 110,000 clones, with less than 90% observed a single time. This TCR was sampled from an older woman with acute or convalescent COVID-19. V is TRBV4-1 and J is TRBJ2-7, with TRBD2 as a possible D gene (6 bases). The material sequenced was peripheral blood. CDR3 amino acids: CASSQDMFAGTSYEQYF. CDR3 bases: TGCGCCAGCAGCCAAGACATGTTCGCGGGGACCTCCTACGAGCAGTACTTC.